The rows below give T cell receptor beta chains drawn from one sample of a study of T cell responses to AZD1222 COVID-19 vaccine. The method was immunoSEQ multiplex PCR; TCRdb's version includes in-frame clones alone and lacks a portion of them. The sample comprises about 130,000 clones, about nine tenths of which are singletons, and around 4.5% rests with the top ten. The source was peripheral blood, collected on day 0 of MenACWY control vaccination. These receptors were obtained from an adult in good health. Both conserved end residues are part of each CDR3. Each record gives: CDR3 protein, CDR3 DNA, D gene, V gene, clone size, J gene. The D gene is left open where the match is weak. Expanded clones are given a class, and other clones once, few, many or no size at all.

CASSPTPGGNQPQHF	TGTGCCAGCTCACCAACCCCAGGGGGCAATCAGCCCCAGCATTTT	NA	TRBV18	NA	TRBJ1-5
CASSPGTHSGNTIYF	TGTGCCAGCAGCCCCGGGACGCACTCTGGAAACACCATATATTTT	NA	TRBV5-6	once	TRBJ1-3
CATSDPGLATDTQYF	TGTGCCACCTCTGACCCGGGACTAGCCACAGATACGCAGTATTTT	TRBD2	TRBV24-1	NA	TRBJ2-3
CARSHGAGGNDEQFF	TGTGCCCGCAGCCACGGGGCGGGGGGGAACGACGAGCAGTTCTTC	TRBD2	TRBV6-4	NA	TRBJ2-1
CASSVPGLETQYF	TGTGCCAGCAGCGTACCGGGACTAGAGACCCAGTACTTC	NA	TRBV9	NA	TRBJ2-5
CASSETGWGNQPQHF	TGTGCCAGCAGCGAGACAGGGTGGGGCAATCAGCCCCAGCATTTT	TRBD1	TRBV9	NA	TRBJ1-5
CASSPGGEGWAFF	TGTGCCAGCAGCCCGGGGGGAGAAGGTTGGGCTTTCTTT	NA	TRBV7-9	NA	TRBJ1-1
CASSRDRGDEQFF	TGTGCCAGCAGCCGGGACAGGGGGGATGAGCAGTTCTTC	TRBD1	TRBV7-3	NA	TRBJ2-1
CASSLAGDTDTQYF	TGTGCCAGCAGTCTAGCGGGAGATACAGATACGCAGTATTTT	TRBD2	TRBV27	NA	TRBJ2-3
CASSFREVTEAFF	TGTGCCAGCAGCTTCAGGGAGGTCACTGAAGCTTTCTTT	NA	TRBV7-2	NA	TRBJ1-1
CASRTSGYEQYF	TGTGCCAGCAGGACTTCAGGGTACGAGCAGTACTTC	NA	TRBV28	NA	TRBJ2-7
CASSGPGRADYGYTF	TGTGCCAGTAGTGGCCCGGGCAGGGCCGACTATGGCTACACCTTC	NA	TRBV19	NA	TRBJ1-2
CASSYSIYGVGQPQHF	TGTGCCAGCAGTTACTCGATTTACGGGGTGGGTCAGCCCCAGCATTTT	NA	TRBV6-2/TRBV6-3	NA	TRBJ1-5
CASSLGQTGELFF	TGCGCCAGCAGCTTGGGGCAGACCGGGGAGCTGTTTTTT	NA	TRBV5-1	NA	TRBJ2-2
CASSRTGDGGYTF	TGTGCCAGCAGCCGGACAGGGGATGGTGGCTACACCTTC	TRBD1	TRBV3-1/TRBV3-2	NA	TRBJ1-2
CASSPLRGDYTYEQYF	TGTGCCAGCTCACCCCTTCGGGGGGACTATACCTACGAGCAGTACTTC	TRBD2	TRBV18	NA	TRBJ2-7
CASSLVEYSNQPQHF	TGTGCCAGCAGTTTAGTAGAATATAGCAATCAGCCCCAGCATTTT	NA	TRBV28	NA	TRBJ1-5
CASVATINQPQHF	TGTGCCAGCGTTGCCACCATCAATCAGCCCCAGCATTTT	NA	TRBV28	NA	TRBJ1-5
CASSSGAKEQYF	TGCGCCAGCAGCTCCGGGGCGAAGGAGCAGTACTTC	NA	TRBV5-1	few	TRBJ2-7
CASSRRTGEYSNQPQHF	TGTGCCAGCAGCAGACGGACAGGGGAGTATAGCAATCAGCCCCAGCATTTT	NA	TRBV21-1	NA	TRBJ1-5
CASSPLGGRPQPQHF	TGTGCCAGCAGTCCCTTGGGGGGGCGGCCCCAGCCCCAGCATTTT	NA	TRBV27	NA	TRBJ1-5
CAITGTGGIYTF	TGTGCCATTACCGGGACAGGGGGTATCTACACCTTC	TRBD1	TRBV12-3/TRBV12-4	NA	TRBJ1-2